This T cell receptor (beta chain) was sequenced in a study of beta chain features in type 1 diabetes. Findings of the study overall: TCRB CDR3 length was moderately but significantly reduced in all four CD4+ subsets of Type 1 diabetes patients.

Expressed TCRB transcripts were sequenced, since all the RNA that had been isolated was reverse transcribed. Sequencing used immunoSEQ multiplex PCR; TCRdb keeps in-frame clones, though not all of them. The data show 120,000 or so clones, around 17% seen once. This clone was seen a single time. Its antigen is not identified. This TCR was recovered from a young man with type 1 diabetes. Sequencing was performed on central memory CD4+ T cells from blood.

The CDR3 coding sequence is TGTGCCAGCAGTCAACGACTGGGAAGCTCCTACAATGAGCAGTTCTTC. It translates to CASSQRLGSSYNEQFF. The chain couples TRBV6-6 to TRBJ2-1, with D unclear. This CDR3 region has 16 residues. Germline assignment: CDR1 MNHNY and CDR2 SVGAGI (reference sequence). The V end was cut by 5 bases, the J end by 0 bases, with 14 bases between.